The sequence of this T cell receptor beta chain was determined in a study of vaccination effects on CD4 cells after COVID-19. Across the whole study: Among convalescent patients, two provided samples 16 days and one week before vaccination.

ViraFEST assay sequencing came after antigen-specific CD4+ T cells were expanded with viral peptide pools. At the end of about 9 days of culture, CD4+ T cells were isolated. PCR showed that the person got SARS-CoV-2 infection at some point between March and December 2020. Two million PBMC per well were cultured with 10 IU/ml IL-2 and roughly 10 ug/ml peptides. TCRdb keeps only in-frame clones here, not all; method: immunoSEQ multiplex PCR. The table has around 53,000 clones, approximately 73% seen once. Trimming pared 2 bases from V and 0 bases from J, leaving 5 bases between. CDR3 length: 14 residues. In germline, CDR1 is GTSNPN, CDR2 SVGIG (reference sequence). This clone was observed a few times. The antigen is unknown. Study outcomes and limitations: Small numbers of convalescent patients limited the study. It also lacked early post-infection timepoints. Vaccine-induced new clones formed most post-vaccine spike-reactive clones in convalescents.

The clonotype comes from a human donor who had a prior SARS-CoV-2 infection. This chain connects TRBV30 to TRBJ2-6; D ambiguous. This specimen was CD4+ T cells from PBMCs cultured with HIV peptides, taken before COVID-19 vaccination. Sample subset: HIV-1 Nef peptide pool negative control/reference culture. The chain's CDR3 is CAWSMDSGANVLTF. The CDR3, as DNA: TGTGCCTGGAGTATGGACTCTGGGGCCAACGTCCTGACTTTC. The full variable domain, its missing parts supplied by reference TRBV30 and TRBJ2-6, is SQTIHQWPATLVQPVGSPLSLECTVEGTSNPNLYWYRQAAGRGLQLLFYSVGIGQISSEVPQNLSASRPQDRQFILSSKKLLLSDSGFYLCAWSMDSGANVLTFGAGSRLTVL.